This T cell receptor (beta chain) is from a study of blood T cell repertoires in COVID-19. Overall study: Italy, Spain and the United States were the sources of the convalescent and acute COVID-19 samples.

Per the original methods: Amplification of reference gene primers provided the estimated nucleated cell counts. Sequenced by immunoSEQ multiplex PCR; TCRdb stores in-frame clones only, minus some. D and trimming come from the DNA, and the V and J calls and clone size come from that table. The sample lists tens of thousands of clones, around 90% seen once, with approximately 1.6% in the top ten. CDR1 and CDR2 (germline): SGHNT, YYREEE (reference sequence). Trimming cost V 0 bases and J 3 bases; bases outside gene matches: 13. CDR3 length: 20 residues. The receptor was isolated from a human donor with active COVID-19. The donor label of this sample is uncertain. Sequenced sample: peripheral blood. V and J are TRBV5-4 and TRBJ2-3; 13 positions match TRBD2. Here the CDR3 reads CASSLDLSMGLAGKTDTQYF. DNA for the CDR3: TGTGCCAGCAGCTTGGATTTGTCCATGGGACTAGCGGGGAAAACAGATACGCAGTATTTT.